This entry lists 11 T cell receptor beta chains sequenced from one sample in a study of blood T cells in healthy people across ages. A sample-barcoded 5' primer and a J-beta primer mix were used in a second PCR of roughly 7 to 12 cycles. TCRdb processed the 5' RACE reads anew with MiXCR; each CDR3 protein has one entry. The table has fewer than 2,000,000 distinct CDR3 sequences, about two fifths seen once. Specimen: blood. The receptors derive from a human donor in good health.

The genes are TRBV7-3 and TRBJ1-1; D possibly corresponds to TRBD1 (6 bases). In germline, CDR1 is SGHTA, CDR2 FQGTGA. V was trimmed by 8 bases and J by 0 bases, leaving 13 bases between them. This CDR3 region has 14 residues. CDR3 region: CASGNRQVNTEAFF. The CDR3 DNA is TGTGCCAGCGGGAACAGACAGGTGAACACTGAAGCTTTCTTT.

The chain combines TRBV4-3 with TRBJ2-3, with D hard to call. Deletions cut 3 bases from V and 4 bases from J, with 8 bases between. This CDR3 region has 13 residues. Germline assignment: CDR1 LGHNA and CDR2 YSLEER. The CDR3 loop is CASSQGYSDTQYF. The CDR3 DNA reads TGCGCCAGCAGCCAGGGGTATTCAGATACGCAGTATTTT.

J is TRBJ1-1 and V is TRBV29-1, with a weak D call TRBD1 (5 bases). Germline CDR1 and CDR2: SQVTM and ANQGSEA. The CDR3 runs 12 residues. V was clipped by 5 bases and J by 1 base, with 8 bases between them. CDR3 in amino acids: CSVLQENTEAFF. In nucleotides, the CDR3 is TGCAGCGTTTTACAGGAGAACACTGAAGCTTTCTTT. The whole variable domain, remainder taken from reference TRBV29-1 and TRBJ1-1, is SAVISQKPSRDICQRGTSLTIQCQVDSQVTMMFWYRQQPGQSLTLIATANQGSEATYESGFVIDKFPISRPNLTFSTLTVSNMSPEDSSIYLCSVLQENTEAFFGQGTRLTVV.

The chain is built from TRBV6-6 and TRBJ1-1; TRBD1 might be the D (6 bases). The germline V and J ends were trimmed by 3 bases and 5 bases, with 19 bases remaining between them. The germline V gene encodes CDR1 MNHNY and CDR2 SVGAGI (reference sequence). The CDR3 spans 16 residues. CDR3 in DNA: TGTGCCAGCAGTTATGATGGGGGGCTCAGGTCGACTGAAGCTTTCTTT. This encodes CASSYDGGLRSTEAFF.

For the CDR3, the DNA is TGTGCCAGCAGTTTATGGCAGGACAGCAACACTGAAGCTTTCTTT. Translation gives CASSLWQDSNTEAFF. The V and J genes are TRBV28 and TRBJ1-1; D is perhaps TRBD1 (6 bases). The CDR3 has 15 amino acids. Trimming shortened V by 0 bases and J by 2 bases, and 10 bases separated the two germline ends. Germline V lookup: CDR1 MDHEN, CDR2 SYDVKM.

DNA for the CDR3: TGCAGCGTTGATCTCCTTGGAGAGACCCAGTACTTC. It translates to CSVDLLGETQYF. This chain connects TRBV29-1 to TRBJ2-5; D uncertain. The V and J ends lost 3 bases and 4 bases respectively, with 9 bases between them. CDR1 and CDR2 from the germline V gene are SQVTM and ANQGSEA. The CDR3 has 12 amino acids.

This clonotype turned up a few times. The chain has TRBV29-1 and TRBJ1-1, with 8 nucleotides matching TRBD1. J was trimmed by 1 base and V by 3 bases; bases with no gene match: 1. There are 13 residues in the CDR3. Germline V lookup: CDR1 SQVTM, CDR2 ANQGSEA. The CDR3 DNA is TGCAGCGTTGAGACAGGGGCGAACACTGAAGCTTTCTTT. Protein sequence: CSVETGANTEAFF.

The CDR3, as DNA: TGTGCCTGGAGCGGTCAGCTTGAATACACCTTC. This translates into CAWSGQLEYTF. The chain combines TRBV30 with TRBJ1-2; D gene ambiguous. Germline V gene data show CDR1 as GTSNPN and CDR2 as SVGIG (reference sequence). The V and J ends lost 3 bases and 11 bases respectively, with 13 bases between them. The CDR3 loop spans 11 amino acids.

The V gene is TRBV4-2, the J gene TRBJ2-3, with 13 bases aligning to TRBD2. Trimming at V came to 4 bases and at J to 5 bases, leaving 3 bases not matched to a gene. The CDR3 is 15 residues long. Germline CDR1 LGHNA, CDR2 YNFKEQ. The CDR3 region is CASSLTSGGKDTQYF. The DNA for the CDR3 is TGTGCCAGCAGCCTGACTAGCGGGGGGAAAGATACGCAGTATTTT.

The rearrangement links TRBV4-2 to TRBJ2-1; perhaps TRBD2 as D (6 bases). Germline CDR1 LGHNA, CDR2 YNFKEQ. Trimming took off 0 bases at V and 6 bases at J, with 12 bases between the two ends. The CDR3 is 15 amino acids. CDR3 DNA: TGTGCCAGCAGCCAAGAGCGGGGTTTACGCAATGAGCAGTTCTTC. This translates into CASSQERGLRNEQFF.

This clonotype was counted a few times. V usage is TRBV6-2 or TRBV6-3 and J usage is TRBJ1-1; no reliable D call. Trimming shortened V by 6 bases and J by 4 bases, and 12 bases separated the two germline ends. In germline, CDR1 is MNHEY, CDR2 SVGEGT. The CDR3 runs to 13 residues. The CDR3 spells CASSADTATEAFF. The CDR3 bases are TGTGCCAGCAGCGCCGACACGGCCACTGAAGCTTTCTTT.